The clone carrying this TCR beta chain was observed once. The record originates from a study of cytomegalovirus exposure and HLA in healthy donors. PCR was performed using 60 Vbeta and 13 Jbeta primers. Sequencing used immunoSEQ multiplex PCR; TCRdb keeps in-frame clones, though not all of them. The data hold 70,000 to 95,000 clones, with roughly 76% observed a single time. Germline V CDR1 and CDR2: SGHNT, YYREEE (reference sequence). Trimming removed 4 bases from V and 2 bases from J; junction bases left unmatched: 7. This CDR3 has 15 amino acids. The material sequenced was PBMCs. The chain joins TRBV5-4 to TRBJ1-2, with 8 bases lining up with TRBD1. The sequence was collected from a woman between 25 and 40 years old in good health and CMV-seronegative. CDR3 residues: CASSEGQDRNYGYTF. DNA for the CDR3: TGTGCCAGCAGCGAGGGACAGGATAGAAACTATGGCTACACCTTC.